This TCR beta chain was identified during a study of T cell responses to AZD1222 COVID-19 vaccine. Background on the study: Pooled together were second doses at about 4 or about 12 weeks. Findings of the study overall: White British ancestry dominated among donors, who included more females, and clonal diversity was possibly underestimated. No repertoire was sampled before or during the peak T cell response, only after it.

In the case of this clone: What it binds is not known.

TCRdb's table, derived via immunoSEQ multiplex PCR, lists solely in-frame clones and lacks some. The sample carries 74,000 or so clones, roughly 84% recorded once. The CDR3 sequence is 13 residues long. CDR1 and CDR2 from the germline V gene are SNHLY and FYNNEI. Trimming took 6 bases from V and 3 from J; bases not matched to a gene: 4. The chain combines TRBV2 with TRBJ1-2; 7 nucleotides align to TRBD1. The TCR was taken from an adult in good health. Sequenced here: peripheral blood, sampled on day 0 of AZD1222 vaccination. CDR3 loop: CASSPGQDYGYTF. CDR3 DNA sequence: TGTGCCAGCAGCCCTGGACAGGACTATGGCTACACCTTC. The whole variable domain, remainder taken from reference TRBV2 and TRBJ1-2, is EPEVTQTPSHQVTQMGQEVILRCVPISNHLYFYWYRQILGQKVEFLVSFYNNEISEKSEIFDDQFSVERPDGSNFTLKIRSTKLEDSAMYFCASSPGQDYGYTFGSGTRLTVV.